The 21 T cell receptor beta chains below all came from one sample that was sequenced in a study of shared clonotypes between healthy human individuals. Profiling relied on immunoSEQ multiplex PCR, and the TCRdb table lists in-frame clones only, not all of them. In the table there are 2.3 million or so clones, just over 90% of which are singletons. Input material: naive CD4+ T cells from PBMCs. As to subset: CD45RA+ positively selected. Every receptor here comes from a man between 18 and 29 years old in good health. Some clones in this sample may be carry-over from other donors' samples.

The chain combines TRBV23-1 with TRBJ1-5; D uncertain. TRBV23-1 is an ORF; its function is uncertain. The CDR3 has 14 amino acids. V was clipped by 10 bases and J by 2 bases, with 15 bases between them. CDR3 nucleotides: TGCGCCACCCTTGTTGGGCGGCGCAATCAGCCCCAGCATTTT. Translating it yields CATLVGRRNQPQHF.

The chain recombines TRBV19 with TRBJ2-5; D unresolved. Germline assignment: CDR1 LNHDA and CDR2 SQIVND (reference sequence). This CDR3 spans 13 amino acids. Trimming took 3 bases from V and 5 from J, leaving 10 bases between them. The CDR3 loop is CASSILPRETQYF. The CDR3 nucleotides read TGTGCCAGTAGTATCCTGCCTCGGGAGACCCAGTACTTC.

The V gene is TRBV5-1, the J gene TRBJ2-5; perhaps TRBD2 as D (5 bases). This CDR3 has 16 amino acids. V was clipped by 4 bases and J by 4 bases, with 20 bases between them. CDR1 SGHRS and CDR2 YFSETQ come from the germline V gene. CDR3 loop: CASSPLGILRRETQYF. CDR3 DNA sequence: TGCGCCAGCAGCCCCCTCGGGATTTTACGGCGAGAGACCCAGTACTTC. The full variable domain, with the rest looked up from reference TRBV5-1 and TRBJ2-5, is KAGVTQTPRYLIKTRGQQVTLSCSPISGHRSVSWYQQTPGQGLQFLFEYFSETQRNKGNFPGRFSGRQFSNSRSEMNVSTLELGDSALYLCASSPLGILRRETQYFGPGTRLLVL.

This chain joins TRBV15 and TRBJ2-3, with TRBD2 matching 10 bases. Germline-derived CDR1 and CDR2 are LNHNV and YYDKDF (reference sequence). This CDR3 comprises 17 residues. The trim removed 4 bases at V and 3 bases at J, leaving 10 bases unmatched. The CDR3 spells CATSTDPLAGETDTQYF. The CDR3 bases are TGTGCCACCAGCACCGACCCCCTAGCGGGAGAGACAGATACGCAGTATTTT.

The chain uses TRBV10-1 and TRBJ2-3; the match to TRBD2 covers 11 bases. Germline CDR1 and CDR2: WNHNN and SYGVQD (reference sequence). The CDR3 is made up of 16 amino acids. V was clipped by 4 bases and J by 0 bases; unmatched bases: 3. CDR3 in amino acids: CASSGLAGPSTDTQYF. Written as DNA, the CDR3 is TGCGCCAGCAGTGGACTAGCGGGACCGAGCACAGATACGCAGTATTTT.

The rearrangement links TRBV5-4 to TRBJ2-1, with D perhaps matching TRBD2 (5 bases). Looked up from germline, CDR1 is SGHNT and CDR2 is YYREEE (reference sequence). V was clipped by 4 bases and J by 3 bases, with 17 bases between them. The CDR3 has 16 amino acids. In nucleotides, the CDR3 is TGTGCCAGCAGCCCGAAGAGCGGAGAGGGCTACAATGAGCAGTTCTTC. Its translation: CASSPKSGEGYNEQFF.

For this clone: Other DNA sequences within the sample encode an identical CDR3. J is TRBJ2-2 and V is TRBV2; D call uncertain. CDR3 length: 12 residues. Trimming stripped 8 bases from V and 0 bases from J, with 4 bases between. CDR1 SNHLY and CDR2 FYNNEI come from the germline V gene. The CDR3: CASSPNTGELFF. As DNA, the CDR3 is TGTGCCAGCTCCCCGAACACCGGGGAGCTGTTTTTT.

On this clone: The same CDR3 also results from other DNA sequences found in this sample. The chain links TRBV6-5 to TRBJ2-3; the match to TRBD1 covers 7 bases. CDR1 and CDR2 (germline): MNHEY, SVGAGI. The CDR3 loop spans 15 amino acids. V shed 2 bases, J shed 2 bases, and the junction held 4 bases outside the gene matches. As DNA, the CDR3 is TGTGCCAGCAGTTACGGGACAGCCTCCACAGATACGCAGTATTTT. It codes for CASSYGTASTDTQYF.

The CDR3, as DNA: TGTGCCAGCAGTCCTAGGGGGGCGGGACATTACAATGAGCAGTTCTTC. It is translated as CASSPRGAGHYNEQFF. The chain combines TRBV2 with TRBJ2-1; D is tentatively TRBD1 or TRBD2 (6 bases each). The CDR3 runs 16 residues. CDR1 is SNHLY, CDR2 FYNNEI, per germline. Trimming cost V 5 bases and J 4 bases, with 18 bases left between them.

The genes are TRBV30 and TRBJ2-3, with 12 positions matching TRBD2. The CDR3 has 15 residues. CDR1 is GTSNPN and CDR2 is SVGIG in the germline V gene (reference sequence). J was trimmed by 4 bases and V by 3 bases; bases with no gene match: 5. As DNA, the CDR3 is TGTGCCTGGAGACGACTAGCGGGAGTCCCAGATACGCAGTATTTT. Its translation: CAWRRLAGVPDTQYF.

The rearrangement joins TRBV11-1 to TRBJ2-7, with D perhaps matching TRBD2 (6 bases). Looked up from germline, CDR1 is SGHAT and CDR2 is FQDESV (reference sequence). The V and J ends lost 3 bases and 2 bases respectively, with 11 bases between them. This CDR3 is 14 amino acids long. CDR3 amino acids: CASSFPGEPYEQYF. The CDR3 nucleotides are TGTGCCAGCAGCTTCCCGGGAGAGCCCTACGAGCAGTACTTC.

This clone is a singleton in its sample. V and J are TRBV11-2 and TRBJ2-7, with unresolved D. CDR1 and CDR2 from the germline V gene are SGHAT and FQNNGV. Deletions cut 1 base from V and 3 bases from J, with 7 bases between. The CDR3 spans 13 residues. DNA for the CDR3: TGTGCCAGCAGCTTAGCCTCGCTCTACGAGCAGTACTTC. Translation gives CASSLASLYEQYF.

This rearrangement joins TRBV11-2 to TRBJ2-7, with 12 bases aligning to TRBD2. There are 17 residues in the CDR3. V shed 3 bases, J shed 4 bases, and the junction held 10 bases outside the gene matches. Germline V gene lookup returns CDR1 SGHAT and CDR2 FQNNGV. This CDR3 reads CASSFKTSGSHAYEQYF. The DNA for the CDR3 is TGTGCCAGCAGCTTCAAGACTAGCGGGAGCCACGCTTACGAGCAGTACTTC.

The gene calls are TRBV19 and TRBJ1-1, with TRBD1 as a possible D gene (6 bases). The CDR3 is made up of 13 amino acids. Per germline, CDR1 LNHDA and CDR2 SQIVND (reference sequence). V dropped 6 bases and J dropped 4 bases, with 12 bases sitting between them. This CDR3 reads CASRAGVTTEAFF. The CDR3 DNA follows: TGTGCCAGTAGGGCAGGGGTTACCACTGAAGCTTTCTTT.

This chain uses TRBV5-1 with TRBJ2-7; D possibly matches TRBD1 or TRBD2 (5 bases each). CDR3 length: 15 residues. In germline, CDR1 is SGHRS, CDR2 YFSETQ. Trimming took 0 bases from V and 6 from J, leaving 16 bases between them. The CDR3 here is CASSLDPGPQAEQYF. CDR3 nucleotides: TGCGCCAGCAGCTTGGACCCGGGGCCTCAAGCCGAGCAGTACTTC.

The genes are TRBV18 and TRBJ2-7; 7 bases fit TRBD1. The CDR3 is made up of 15 amino acids. The trim removed 0 bases at V and 6 bases at J, leaving 8 bases unmatched. The germline gives CDR1 KGHSH, CDR2 LQKENI. The CDR3 loop reads CASSPPGQSRSEQYF. CDR3 in DNA: TGTGCCAGCTCACCACCGGGACAGTCAAGGAGCGAGCAGTACTTC.

A word on this clone: The same CDR3 arises from other DNA sequences in this sample as well. This chain joins TRBV20-1 and TRBJ1-1, with D hard to call. Germline V gene data show CDR1 as DFQATT and CDR2 as SNEGSKA (reference sequence). Trimming removed 3 bases from V and 5 bases from J, with 7 bases in between. The length of the CDR3 is 11 residues. Written as DNA, the CDR3 is TGCAGTGCTAGGACTGGGACTGAAGCTTTCTTT. This encodes CSARTGTEAFF.

Comments on this clone: The limits of the CDR3 on the DNA are not certain, so only TCRdb's listed CDR3 is given. The CDR3 here is CASRTDRFGPGNIQYF. The chain employs TRBV18 and TRBJ2-4; the D call TRBD1 from the table was never checked on the DNA. Germline CDR1 KGHSH, CDR2 LQKENI. Including both end residues, the CDR3 is 16 amino acids long.

The rearrangement joins TRBV28 to TRBJ2-2; 8 bases align to TRBD1. V was pared by 5 bases and J by 5 bases, with 4 bases of the junction left unmatched. CDR1 and CDR2 (germline): MDHEN, SYDVKM. This CDR3 region has 14 residues. The CDR3 loop is CASSITGGTGELFF. The DNA for the CDR3 is TGTGCCAGCAGTATAACAGGGGGAACCGGGGAGCTGTTTTTT.

The chain has TRBV6-5 and TRBJ2-7; 7 bases agree with TRBD1. The CDR3 length is 13 residues. Germline V gives CDR1 MNHEY, CDR2 SVGAGI. V trimming: 4 bases; J trimming: 2 bases; junction bases outside the gene matches: 2. This CDR3 reads CASSWTGTYEQYF. For the CDR3, the DNA is TGTGCCAGCAGTTGGACAGGCACCTACGAGCAGTACTTC.

The chain has TRBV4-2 and TRBJ1-3; D is uncertain. Germline CDR1 and CDR2: LGHNA and YNFKEQ. The ends were cut back, 0 bases at V and 4 bases at J, with 10 bases in the middle. CDR3 size: 15 residues. CDR3: CASSQDRPGGNTIYF. Written as DNA, the CDR3 is TGTGCCAGCAGCCAAGATCGGCCGGGGGGAAACACCATATATTTT.